This TCR beta chain was obtained from a study of T cells in localized non-small cell lung cancer. About this clone: Its antigen remains unidentified.

Study results and limitations: Multi-region tumor sequencing was not done, so intratumor heterogeneity could not be excluded.

TCRdb's table, derived via immunoSEQ multiplex PCR, lists solely in-frame clones and lacks some. The table includes approximately 31,000 clones, roughly nine tenths detected once. This receptor was taken from a man aged 40 to 70 with stage III lung adenocarcinoma. The material sequenced was peripheral blood mononuclear cells, taken before any cancer treatment.

The CDR3 is CASSQGTSGDNEQFF. The DNA for the CDR3 is TGTGCCAGCAGCCAAGGGACTAGCGGAGACAATGAGCAGTTCTTC. This chain uses TRBV4-2 with TRBJ2-1; 10 nucleotides match TRBD2. This CDR3 comprises 15 residues. Trimming cost V 1 base and J 5 bases; bases outside gene matches: 2. CDR1 LGHNA and CDR2 YNFKEQ come from the germline V gene.